The text below deals with one T cell receptor beta chain. Antigen specificity is unknown. What was amplified from RNA transcripts were TCR beta CDR3 regions. TCR CDR3 regions were first amplified by RT-PCR with HTBI primers. From the multiplex PCR reads, TCRdb called clonotypes with MiXCR, one entry per CDR3 protein. The data hold about 570,000 distinct CDR3 sequences, with roughly 46% observed a single time. This entry comes from a study of T cells in Graves' hyperthyroidism and ophthalmopathy. This CDR3 is 14 amino acids long. CDR1 and CDR2 from the germline V gene are MGHDK and SYGVNS. V lost 5 bases to trimming and J lost 5 bases, with 15 bases between them. General study results and limits: The model predicted ophthalmopathy a median 6.5 months before onset.

The receptor comes from an adult woman with Graves' disease, either hyperthyroidism or ophthalmopathy (not recorded which). Sequencing was carried out using peripheral blood or thyroid tissue (not recorded which). The genes are TRBV25-1 and TRBJ2-5, with TRBD1 as a possible D gene (6 bases). CDR3 in amino acids: CASSPLGARETQYF. The DNA of the CDR3 is TGTGCCAGCAGTCCCTTGGGGGCACGGGAGACCCAGTACTTC.